This T cell receptor beta chain is from a study of T cell repertoires in cytomegalovirus infection. Overall study: CMV epitopes used comprised recently identified HLA-C-restricted ones and well-studied HLA-B-restricted ones. Public TCR beta signatures indicated both CMV infection and matching HLA type. General study points: Dominant in the ex vivo response were TCR beta clonotypes restricted by HLA-C and specific for CMV.

TCRdb re-called the reads through MiXCR, storing one row per CDR3 protein. The sample records about half a million distinct CDR3 sequences, roughly a third being singletons. The CDR3 extends over 14 amino acids. V lost 6 bases to trimming and J lost 7 bases; unmatched junction nucleotides: 8. Germline CDR1 SGHVS, CDR2 FQNEAQ. Ten or more counts support this clonotype. Its target is unknown. The sequenced sample was cultured PBMCs, obtained from culture after CMV antigen stimulation. The chain uses TRBV7-8 and TRBJ2-1; 8 nucleotides agree with TRBD1. The clonotype comes from a human donor in good health (CMV status not recorded). Some clones in this sample may be carry-over from other donors' samples. CDR3 sequence reads: CASRGTGERNEQFF. CDR3 DNA sequence: TGTGCCAGCAGGGGGACAGGAGAAAGGAATGAGCAGTTCTTC.